This TCR beta chain appears in the sequencing data of a study of cytomegalovirus exposure and HLA in healthy donors. With 10 bases removed from V and 2 bases from J, the gap between germline ends came to 13 bases. Per germline, CDR1 SGHRS and CDR2 YFSETQ. CDR3 length: 14 residues. PCR was performed using 60 Vbeta and 13 Jbeta primers. Assay: immunoSEQ multiplex PCR; the TCRdb copy retains only in-frame clones and omits some. Of 85,000 to 130,000 clones detected, 65% to 85% appear once; the ten largest clones hold 2.5% to 3.5%. Sample: PBMCs. The origin of this receptor is a male donor in good health and CMV-seropositive. The rearrangement uses TRBV5-1 and TRBJ2-6; D is ambiguous. Written as DNA, the CDR3 is TGCGCCTACAGAGATCCCGCTGGGGCCAACGTCCTGACTTTC. As protein: CAYRDPAGANVLTF.